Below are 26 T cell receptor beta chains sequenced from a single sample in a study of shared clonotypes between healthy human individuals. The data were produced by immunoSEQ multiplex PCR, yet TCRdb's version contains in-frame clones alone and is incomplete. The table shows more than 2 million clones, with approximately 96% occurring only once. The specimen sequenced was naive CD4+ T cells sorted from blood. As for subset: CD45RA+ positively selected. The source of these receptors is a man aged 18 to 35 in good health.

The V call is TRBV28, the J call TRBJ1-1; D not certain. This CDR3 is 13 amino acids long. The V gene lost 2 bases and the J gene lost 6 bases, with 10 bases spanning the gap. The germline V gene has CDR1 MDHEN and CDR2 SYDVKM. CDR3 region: CASSLEGPAEAFF. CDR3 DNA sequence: TGTGCCAGCAGTTTAGAGGGCCCCGCTGAAGCTTTCTTT.

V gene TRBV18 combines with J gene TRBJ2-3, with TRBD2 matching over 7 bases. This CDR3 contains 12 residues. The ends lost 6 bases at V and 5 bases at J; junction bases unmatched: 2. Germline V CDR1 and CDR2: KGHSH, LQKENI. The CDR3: CASSSGGDTQYF. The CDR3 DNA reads TGTGCCAGCTCGTCGGGGGGAGATACGCAGTATTTT.

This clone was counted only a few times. In DNA, the CDR3 is TGTGCCAGCCACAGGAGCTCCTATAATTCACCCCTCCACTTT. Encoded protein: CASHRSSYNSPLHF. This chain joins TRBV6-5 and TRBJ1-6, with D possibly being TRBD1 (5 bases). Between the trimmed V and J ends, which lost 8 bases and 0 bases, there was a span of 8 bases. Germline loops: CDR1 MNHEY, CDR2 SVGAGI. CDR3 length: 14 amino acids.

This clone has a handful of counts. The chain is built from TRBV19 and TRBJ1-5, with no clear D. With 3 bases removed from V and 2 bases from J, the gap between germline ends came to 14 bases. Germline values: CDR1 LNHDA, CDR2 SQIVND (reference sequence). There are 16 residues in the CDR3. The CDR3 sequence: CASSMAASAGNQPQHF. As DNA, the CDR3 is TGTGCCAGTAGTATGGCTGCCTCCGCTGGCAATCAGCCCCAGCATTTT.

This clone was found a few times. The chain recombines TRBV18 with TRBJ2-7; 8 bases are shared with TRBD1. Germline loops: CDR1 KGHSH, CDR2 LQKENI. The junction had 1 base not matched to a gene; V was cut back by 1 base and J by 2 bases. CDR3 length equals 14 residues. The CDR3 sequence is CASSPQTGAYEQYF. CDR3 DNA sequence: TGTGCCAGCTCACCACAGACAGGGGCCTACGAGCAGTACTTC.

CDR3 protein: CASSLGQGEKEQYF. CDR3 sequence (DNA): TGCGCCAGCAGCTTGGGACAGGGTGAGAAAGAGCAGTACTTC. This chain connects TRBV5-1 to TRBJ2-7; 7 positions match TRBD1. This CDR3 region has 14 residues. Germline lookup yields CDR1 SGHRS and CDR2 YFSETQ. V lost 0 bases to trimming and J lost 7 bases; unmatched junction nucleotides: 7.

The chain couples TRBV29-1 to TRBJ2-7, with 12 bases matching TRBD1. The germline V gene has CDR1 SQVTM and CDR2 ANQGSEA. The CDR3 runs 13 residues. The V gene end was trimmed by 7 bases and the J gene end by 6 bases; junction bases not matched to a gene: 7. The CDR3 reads CSATGTGGFEQYF. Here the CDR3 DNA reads TGCAGCGCTACCGGGACAGGGGGCTTCGAGCAGTACTTC.

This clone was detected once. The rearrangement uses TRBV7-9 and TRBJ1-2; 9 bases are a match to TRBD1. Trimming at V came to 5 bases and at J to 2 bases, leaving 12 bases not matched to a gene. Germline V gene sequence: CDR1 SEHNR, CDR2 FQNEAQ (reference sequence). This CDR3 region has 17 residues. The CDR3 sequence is CASSHTGGQGQNYGYTF. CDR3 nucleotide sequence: TGTGCCAGCAGCCACACCGGAGGACAGGGGCAAAACTATGGCTACACCTTC. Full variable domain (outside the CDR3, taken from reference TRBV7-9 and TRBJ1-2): DTGVSQNPRHKITKRGQNVTFRCDPISEHNRLYWYRQTLGQGPEFLTYFQNEAQLEKSRLLSDRFSAERPKGSFSTLEIQRTEQGDSAMYLCASSHTGGQGQNYGYTFGSGTRLTVV.

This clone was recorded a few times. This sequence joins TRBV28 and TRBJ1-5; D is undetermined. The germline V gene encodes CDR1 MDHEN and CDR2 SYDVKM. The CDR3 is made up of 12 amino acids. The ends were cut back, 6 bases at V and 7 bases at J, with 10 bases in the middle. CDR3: CASRPSGQPQHF. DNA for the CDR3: TGTGCCAGCAGGCCGAGCGGGCAGCCCCAGCATTTT.

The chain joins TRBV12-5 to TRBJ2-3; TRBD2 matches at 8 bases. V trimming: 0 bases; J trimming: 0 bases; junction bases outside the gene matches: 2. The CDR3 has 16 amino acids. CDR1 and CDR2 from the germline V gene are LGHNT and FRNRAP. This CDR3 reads CASGLVVAGSTDTQYF. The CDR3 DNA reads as TGTGCTAGTGGTTTGGTAGTAGCGGGGAGCACAGATACGCAGTATTTT.

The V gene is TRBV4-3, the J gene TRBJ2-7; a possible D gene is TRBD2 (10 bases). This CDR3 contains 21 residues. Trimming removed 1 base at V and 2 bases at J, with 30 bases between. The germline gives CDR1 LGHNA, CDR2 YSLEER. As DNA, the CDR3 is TGCGCCAGCAGCCAAGTCGGGACAGGGATGATAGCGGGAGGTTCTGCCTACGAGCAGTACTTC. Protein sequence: CASSQVGTGMIAGGSAYEQYF.

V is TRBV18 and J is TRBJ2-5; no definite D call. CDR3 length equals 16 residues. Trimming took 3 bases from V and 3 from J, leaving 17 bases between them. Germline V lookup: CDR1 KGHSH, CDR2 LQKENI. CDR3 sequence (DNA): TGTGCCAGCTCACCTCCTTCGGTCATTTTTAAAGAGACCCAGTACTTC. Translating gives CASSPPSVIFKETQYF.

The CDR3 is CASSLNGPGVLVEQFF. The CDR3 nucleotides are TGTGCCAGCAGCTTAAACGGCCCGGGAGTGTTGGTGGAGCAGTTCTTC. The chain joins TRBV7-6 to TRBJ2-1; TRBD2 might be the D (6 bases). The germline V gene encodes CDR1 SGHVS and CDR2 FNYEAQ. The V gene lost 2 bases and the J gene lost 10 bases, with 21 bases spanning the gap. The CDR3 runs 16 residues.

In nucleotides, the CDR3 is TGTGCCACCAAGACGGCTGAAGCTTTCTTT. Translating gives CATKTAEAFF. V usage is TRBV28 and J usage is TRBJ1-1; D not certain. Germline V gives CDR1 MDHEN, CDR2 SYDVKM. The CDR3 totals 10 residues. V lost 10 bases, J lost 6 bases, and 9 bases lay in between.

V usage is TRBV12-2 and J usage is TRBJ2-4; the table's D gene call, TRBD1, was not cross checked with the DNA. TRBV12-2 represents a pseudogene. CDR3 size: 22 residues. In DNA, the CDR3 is TGTGCAAGTCGCTTAAGGGGACCCATGACAGGGGGTAGCCCCATGGCCAAAAACATTCAGTACTTC. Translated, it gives CASRLRGPMTGGSPMAKNIQYF.

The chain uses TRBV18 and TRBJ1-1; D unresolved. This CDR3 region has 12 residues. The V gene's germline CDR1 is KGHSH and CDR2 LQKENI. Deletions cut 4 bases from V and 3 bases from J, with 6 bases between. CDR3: CASSQGDTEAFF. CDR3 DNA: TGTGCCAGCTCACAGGGAGACACTGAAGCTTTCTTT.

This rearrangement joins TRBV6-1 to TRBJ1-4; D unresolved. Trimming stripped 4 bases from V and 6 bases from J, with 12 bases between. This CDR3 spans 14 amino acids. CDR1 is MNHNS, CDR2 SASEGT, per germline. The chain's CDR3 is CASSGGETYEKLFF. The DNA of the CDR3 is TGTGCCAGCAGTGGTGGAGAGACCTATGAAAAACTGTTTTTT.

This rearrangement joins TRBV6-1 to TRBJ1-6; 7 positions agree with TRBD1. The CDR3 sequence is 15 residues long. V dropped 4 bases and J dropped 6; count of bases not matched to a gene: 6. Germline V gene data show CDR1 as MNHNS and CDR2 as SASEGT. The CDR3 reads CASSVTGDLNSPLHF. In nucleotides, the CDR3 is TGTGCCAGCAGTGTTACAGGGGACCTTAATTCACCCCTCCACTTT.

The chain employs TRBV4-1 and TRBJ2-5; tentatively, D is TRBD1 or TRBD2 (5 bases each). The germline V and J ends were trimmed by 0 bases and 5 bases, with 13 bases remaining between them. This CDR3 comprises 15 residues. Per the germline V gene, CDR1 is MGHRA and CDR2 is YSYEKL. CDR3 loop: CASSQDGTPSETQYF. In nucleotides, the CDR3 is TGCGCCAGCAGCCAAGATGGGACCCCCTCGGAGACCCAGTACTTC.

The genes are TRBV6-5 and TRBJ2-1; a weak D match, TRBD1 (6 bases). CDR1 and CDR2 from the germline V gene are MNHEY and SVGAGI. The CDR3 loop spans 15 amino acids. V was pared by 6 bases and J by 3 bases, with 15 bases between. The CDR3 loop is CASRESGAVYNEQFF. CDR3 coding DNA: TGTGCCAGCAGGGAATCAGGGGCCGTCTACAATGAGCAGTTCTTC.

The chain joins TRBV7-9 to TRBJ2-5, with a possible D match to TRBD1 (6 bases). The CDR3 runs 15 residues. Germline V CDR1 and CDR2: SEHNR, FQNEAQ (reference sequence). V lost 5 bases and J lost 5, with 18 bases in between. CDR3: CASSPLGGQFETQYF. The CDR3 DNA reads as TGTGCCAGCAGCCCCCTTGGGGGACAATTTGAGACCCAGTACTTC.

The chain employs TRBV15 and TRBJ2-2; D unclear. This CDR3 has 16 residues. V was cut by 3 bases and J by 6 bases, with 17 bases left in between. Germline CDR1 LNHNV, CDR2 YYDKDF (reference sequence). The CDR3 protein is CATSRVRPIVAGELFF. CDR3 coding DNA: TGTGCCACCAGCAGGGTTCGGCCGATAGTCGCCGGGGAGCTGTTTTTT. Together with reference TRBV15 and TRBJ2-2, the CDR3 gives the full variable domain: DAMVIQNPRYQVTQFGKPVTLSCSQTLNHNVMYWYQQKSSQAPKLLFHYYDKDFNNEADTPDNFQSRRPNTSFCFLDIRSPGLGDTAMYLCATSRVRPIVAGELFFGEGSRLTVL.

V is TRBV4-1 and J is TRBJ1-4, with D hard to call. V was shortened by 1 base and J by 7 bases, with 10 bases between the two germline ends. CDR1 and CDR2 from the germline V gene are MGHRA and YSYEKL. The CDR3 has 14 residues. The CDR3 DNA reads TGCGCCAGCAGCCAAGGGGCTGGGATTGAAAAACTGTTTTTT. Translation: CASSQGAGIEKLFF.

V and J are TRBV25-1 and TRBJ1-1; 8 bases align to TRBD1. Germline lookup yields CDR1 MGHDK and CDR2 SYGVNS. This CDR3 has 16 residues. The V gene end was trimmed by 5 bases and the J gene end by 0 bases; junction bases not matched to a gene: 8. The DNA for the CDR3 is TGTGCCAGCAGTCCCCTGGGACAGGTAATGAACACTGAAGCTTTCTTT. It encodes CASSPLGQVMNTEAFF.

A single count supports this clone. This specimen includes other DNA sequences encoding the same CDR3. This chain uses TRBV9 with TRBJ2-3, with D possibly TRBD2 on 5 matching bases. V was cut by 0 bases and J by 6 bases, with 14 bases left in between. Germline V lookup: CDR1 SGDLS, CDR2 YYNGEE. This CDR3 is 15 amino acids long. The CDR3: CASSVGGLGGDTQYF. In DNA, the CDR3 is TGTGCCAGCAGCGTAGGTGGACTCGGCGGGGATACGCAGTATTTT. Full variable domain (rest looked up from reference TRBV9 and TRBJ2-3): DSGVTQTPKHLITATGQRVTLRCSPRSGDLSVYWYQQSLDQGLQFLIQYYNGEERAKGNILERFSAQQFPDLHSELNLSSLELGDSALYFCASSVGGLGGDTQYFGPGTRLTVL.

For the CDR3, the DNA is TGTGCCAGCAGCTGGATCAGGACAGGGGGAACTGAAGCTTTCTTT. It specifies CASSWIRTGGTEAFF. The V gene is TRBV5-6, the J gene TRBJ1-1, with 10 bases fitting TRBD1. Germline V gene data show CDR1 as SGHDT and CDR2 as YYEEEE. V shed 3 bases, J shed 5 bases, and the junction held 7 bases outside the gene matches. The CDR3 is 15 residues long.